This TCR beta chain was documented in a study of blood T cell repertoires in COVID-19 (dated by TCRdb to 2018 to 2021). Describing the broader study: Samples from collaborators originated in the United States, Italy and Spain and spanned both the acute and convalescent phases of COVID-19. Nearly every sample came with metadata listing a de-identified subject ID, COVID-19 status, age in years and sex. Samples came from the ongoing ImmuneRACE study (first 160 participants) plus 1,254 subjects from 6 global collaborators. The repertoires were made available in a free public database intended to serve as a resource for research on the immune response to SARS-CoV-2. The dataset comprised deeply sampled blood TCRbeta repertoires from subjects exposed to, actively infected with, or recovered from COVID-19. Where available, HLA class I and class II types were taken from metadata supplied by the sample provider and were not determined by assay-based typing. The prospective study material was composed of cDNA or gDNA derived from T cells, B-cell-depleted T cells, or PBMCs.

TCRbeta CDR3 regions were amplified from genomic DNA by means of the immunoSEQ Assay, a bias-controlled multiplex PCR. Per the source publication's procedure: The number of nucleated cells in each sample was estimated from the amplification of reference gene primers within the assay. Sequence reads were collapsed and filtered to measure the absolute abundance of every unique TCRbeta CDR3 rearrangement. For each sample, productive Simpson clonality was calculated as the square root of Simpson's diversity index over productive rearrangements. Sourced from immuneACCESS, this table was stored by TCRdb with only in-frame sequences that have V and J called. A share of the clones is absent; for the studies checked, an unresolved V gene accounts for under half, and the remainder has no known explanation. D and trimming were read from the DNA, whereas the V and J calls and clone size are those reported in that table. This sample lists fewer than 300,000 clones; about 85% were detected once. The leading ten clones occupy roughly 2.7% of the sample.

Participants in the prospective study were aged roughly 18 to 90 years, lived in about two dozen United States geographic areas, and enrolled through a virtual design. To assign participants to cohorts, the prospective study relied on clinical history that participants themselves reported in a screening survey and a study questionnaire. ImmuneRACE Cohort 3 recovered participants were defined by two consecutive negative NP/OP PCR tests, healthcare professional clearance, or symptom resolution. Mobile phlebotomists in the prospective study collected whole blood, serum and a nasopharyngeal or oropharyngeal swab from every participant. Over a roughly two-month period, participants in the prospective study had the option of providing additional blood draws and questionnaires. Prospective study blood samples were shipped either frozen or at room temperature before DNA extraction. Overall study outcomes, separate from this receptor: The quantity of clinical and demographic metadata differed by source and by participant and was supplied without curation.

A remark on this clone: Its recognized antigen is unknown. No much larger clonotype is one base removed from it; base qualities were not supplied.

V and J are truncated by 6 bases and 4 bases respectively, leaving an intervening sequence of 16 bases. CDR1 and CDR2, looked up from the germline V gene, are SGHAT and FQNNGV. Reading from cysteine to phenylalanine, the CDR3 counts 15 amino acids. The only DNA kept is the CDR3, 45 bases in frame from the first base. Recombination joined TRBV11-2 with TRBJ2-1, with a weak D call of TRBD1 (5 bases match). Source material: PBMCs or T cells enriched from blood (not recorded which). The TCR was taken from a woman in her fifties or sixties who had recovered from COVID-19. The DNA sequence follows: TGTGCCAGCAGTGTTACAGGTGGGATGTACAATGAGCAGTTCTTC. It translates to CASSVTGGMYNEQFF.